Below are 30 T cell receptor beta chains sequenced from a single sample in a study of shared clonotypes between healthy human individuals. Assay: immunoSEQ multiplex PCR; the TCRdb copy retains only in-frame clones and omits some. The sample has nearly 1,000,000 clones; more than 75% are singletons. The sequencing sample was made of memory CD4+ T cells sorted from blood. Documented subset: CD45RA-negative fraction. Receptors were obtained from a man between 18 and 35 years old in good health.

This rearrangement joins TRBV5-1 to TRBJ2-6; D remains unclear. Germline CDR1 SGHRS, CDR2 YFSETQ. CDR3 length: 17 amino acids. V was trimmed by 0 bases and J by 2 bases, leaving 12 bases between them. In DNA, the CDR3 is TGCGCCAGCAGCTTGGGGGCACAAGGTGCTGGGGCCAACGTCCTGACTTTC. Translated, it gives CASSLGAQGAGANVLTF.

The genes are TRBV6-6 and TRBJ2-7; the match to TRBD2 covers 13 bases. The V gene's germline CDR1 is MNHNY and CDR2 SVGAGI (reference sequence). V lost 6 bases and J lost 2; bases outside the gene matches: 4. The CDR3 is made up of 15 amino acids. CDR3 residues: CASRPGLAGAYEQYF. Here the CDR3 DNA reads TGTGCCAGCAGACCAGGACTAGCGGGGGCCTACGAGCAGTACTTC.

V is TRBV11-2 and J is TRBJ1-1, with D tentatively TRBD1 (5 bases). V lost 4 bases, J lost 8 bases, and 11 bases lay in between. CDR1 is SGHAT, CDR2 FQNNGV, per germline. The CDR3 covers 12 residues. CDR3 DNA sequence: TGTGCCAGCAGCTACTTCCAGGGAGAAGCTTTCTTT. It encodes CASSYFQGEAFF.

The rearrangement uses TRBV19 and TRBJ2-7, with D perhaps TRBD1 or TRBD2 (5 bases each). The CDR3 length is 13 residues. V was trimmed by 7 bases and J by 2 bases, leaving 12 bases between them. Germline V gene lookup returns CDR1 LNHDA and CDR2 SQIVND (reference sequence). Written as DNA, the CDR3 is TGTGCCAGTATCCTCAGGGACCCCTACGAGCAGTACTTC. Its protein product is CASILRDPYEQYF.

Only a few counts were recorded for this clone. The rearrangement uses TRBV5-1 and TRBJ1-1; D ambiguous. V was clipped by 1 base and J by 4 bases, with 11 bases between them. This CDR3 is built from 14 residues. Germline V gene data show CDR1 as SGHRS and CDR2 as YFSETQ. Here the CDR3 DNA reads TGCGCCAGCAGCTTGACATTCGGAGGCACTGAAGCTTTCTTT. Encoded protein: CASSLTFGGTEAFF.

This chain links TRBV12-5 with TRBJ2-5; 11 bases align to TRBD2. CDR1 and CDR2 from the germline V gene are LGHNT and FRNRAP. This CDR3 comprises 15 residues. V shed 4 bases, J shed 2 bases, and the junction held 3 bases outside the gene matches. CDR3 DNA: TGTGCTAGTGGTTCGCTAGCGGGAGGACAAGAGACCCAGTACTTC. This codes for CASGSLAGGQETQYF.

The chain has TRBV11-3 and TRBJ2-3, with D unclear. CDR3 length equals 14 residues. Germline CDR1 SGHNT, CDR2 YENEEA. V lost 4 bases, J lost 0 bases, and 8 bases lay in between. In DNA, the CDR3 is TGTGCCAGCAGCTCGACCCACAGCACAGATACGCAGTATTTT. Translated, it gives CASSSTHSTDTQYF.

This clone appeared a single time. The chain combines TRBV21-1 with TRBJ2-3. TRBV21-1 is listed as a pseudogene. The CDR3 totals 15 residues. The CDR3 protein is CASSKRSRATDTQYF. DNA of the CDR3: TGTGCCAGCAGCAAACGATCTCGGGCCACAGATACGCAGTATTTT.

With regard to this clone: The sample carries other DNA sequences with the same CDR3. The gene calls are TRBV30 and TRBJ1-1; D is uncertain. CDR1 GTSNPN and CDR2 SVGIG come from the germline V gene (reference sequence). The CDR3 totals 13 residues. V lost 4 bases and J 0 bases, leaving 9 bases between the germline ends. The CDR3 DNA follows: TGTGCCTGGACTCGTCGGCTGAACACTGAAGCTTTCTTT. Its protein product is CAWTRRLNTEAFF.

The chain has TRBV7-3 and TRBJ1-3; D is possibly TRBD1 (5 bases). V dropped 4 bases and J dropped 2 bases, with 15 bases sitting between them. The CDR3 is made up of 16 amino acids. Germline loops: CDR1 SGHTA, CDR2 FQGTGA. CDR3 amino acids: CASSSGPPGAGNTIYF. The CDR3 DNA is TGTGCCAGCAGCTCAGGGCCCCCGGGGGCTGGAAACACCATATATTTT.

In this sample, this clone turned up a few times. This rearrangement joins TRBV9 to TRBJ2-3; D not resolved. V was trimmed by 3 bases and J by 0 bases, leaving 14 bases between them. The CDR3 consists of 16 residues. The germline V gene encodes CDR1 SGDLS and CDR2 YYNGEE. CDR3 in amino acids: CASSAGGLTSTDTQYF. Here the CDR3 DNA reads TGTGCCAGCAGCGCCGGTGGCTTAACTAGCACAGATACGCAGTATTTT.

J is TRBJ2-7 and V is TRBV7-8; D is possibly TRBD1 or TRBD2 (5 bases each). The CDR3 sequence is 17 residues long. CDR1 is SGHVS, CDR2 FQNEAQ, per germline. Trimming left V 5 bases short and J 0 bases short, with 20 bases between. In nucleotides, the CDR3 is TGTGCCAGCAGCCTTTCTGGGGTCGGGGCTTCCTCCTACGAGCAGTACTTC. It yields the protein CASSLSGVGASSYEQYF. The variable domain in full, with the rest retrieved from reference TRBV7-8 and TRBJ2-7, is GAGVSQSPRYKVAKRGQDVALRCDPISGHVSLFWYQQALGQGPEFLTYFQNEAQLDKSGLPSDRFFAERPEGSVSTLKIQRTQQEDSAVYLCASSLSGVGASSYEQYFGPGTRLTVT.

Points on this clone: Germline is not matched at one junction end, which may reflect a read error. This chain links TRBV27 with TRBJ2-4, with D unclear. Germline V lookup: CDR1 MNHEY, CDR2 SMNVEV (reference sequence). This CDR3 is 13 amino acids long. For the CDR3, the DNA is TGTGCCAGCAGTTTGTCAGCCAAAGACATTCAGTACTTC. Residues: CASSLSAKDIQYF.

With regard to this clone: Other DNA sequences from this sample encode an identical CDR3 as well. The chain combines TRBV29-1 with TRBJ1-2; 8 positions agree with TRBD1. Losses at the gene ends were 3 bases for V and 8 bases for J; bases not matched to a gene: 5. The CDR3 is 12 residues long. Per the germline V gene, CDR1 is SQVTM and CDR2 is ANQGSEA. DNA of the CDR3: TGCAGCGTTGACGGACAGGGAGGCGGCTACACCTTC. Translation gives CSVDGQGGGYTF.

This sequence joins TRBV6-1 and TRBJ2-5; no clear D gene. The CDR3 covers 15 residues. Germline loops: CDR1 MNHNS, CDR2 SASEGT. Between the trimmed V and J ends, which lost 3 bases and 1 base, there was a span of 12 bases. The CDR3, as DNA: TGTGCCAGCAGTGAGTCGACGTTTTCCCAAGAGACCCAGTACTTC. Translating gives CASSESTFSQETQYF.

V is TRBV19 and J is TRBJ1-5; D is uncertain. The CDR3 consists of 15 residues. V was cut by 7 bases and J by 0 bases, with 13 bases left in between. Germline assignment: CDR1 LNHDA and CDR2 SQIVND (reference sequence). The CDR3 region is CASKGLSASNQPQHF. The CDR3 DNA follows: TGTGCCAGTAAGGGCCTTAGTGCTAGCAATCAGCCCCAGCATTTT.

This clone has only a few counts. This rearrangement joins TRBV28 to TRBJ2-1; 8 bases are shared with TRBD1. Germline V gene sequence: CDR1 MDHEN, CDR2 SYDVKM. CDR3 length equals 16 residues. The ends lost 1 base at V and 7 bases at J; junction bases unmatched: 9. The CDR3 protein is CASSLFRDRLTNEQFF. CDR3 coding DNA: TGTGCCAGCAGTTTATTCAGGGACAGGCTAACAAATGAGCAGTTCTTC. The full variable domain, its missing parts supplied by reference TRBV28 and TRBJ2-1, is DVKVTQSSRYLVKRTGEKVFLECVQDMDHENMFWYRQDPGLGLRLIYFSYDVKMKEKGDIPEGYSVSREKKERFSLILESASTNQTSMYLCASSLFRDRLTNEQFFGPGTRLTVL.

CDR3 coding DNA: TGTGCCAGCAGCGTGACAGGGAACGGAAACACCATATATTTT. Protein product: CASSVTGNGNTIYF. This chain links TRBV11-2 with TRBJ1-3; 7 nucleotides agree with TRBD1. Per germline, CDR1 SGHAT and CDR2 FQNNGV. Unmatched junction bases numbered 5, after V lost 5 bases and J lost 4 bases. The CDR3 totals 14 residues.

CDR3 coding DNA: TGTGCCAGCAGTCAGAACAGGGGGGACAACTTGCAGTACTTC. Translation gives CASSQNRGDNLQYF. The genes are TRBV27 and TRBJ2-7; 8 nucleotides agree with TRBD1. Germline V gene sequence: CDR1 MNHEY, CDR2 SMNVEV (reference sequence). CDR3 length equals 14 residues. Losses at the gene ends were 5 bases for V and 9 bases for J; bases not matched to a gene: 12.

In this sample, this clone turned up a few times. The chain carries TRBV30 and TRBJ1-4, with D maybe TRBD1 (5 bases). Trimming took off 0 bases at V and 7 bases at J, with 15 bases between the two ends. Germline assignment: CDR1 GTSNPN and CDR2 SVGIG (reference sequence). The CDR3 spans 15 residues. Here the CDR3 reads CAWSVMSGLSEKLFF. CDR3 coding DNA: TGTGCCTGGAGTGTAATGTCGGGGCTCAGTGAAAAACTGTTTTTT.

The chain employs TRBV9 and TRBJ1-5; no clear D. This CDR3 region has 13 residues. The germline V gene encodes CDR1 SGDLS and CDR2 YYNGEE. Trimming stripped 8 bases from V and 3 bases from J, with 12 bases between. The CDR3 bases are TGTGCCAGTGGTGGCCTGTCCAATCAGCCCCAGCATTTT. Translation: CASGGLSNQPQHF.

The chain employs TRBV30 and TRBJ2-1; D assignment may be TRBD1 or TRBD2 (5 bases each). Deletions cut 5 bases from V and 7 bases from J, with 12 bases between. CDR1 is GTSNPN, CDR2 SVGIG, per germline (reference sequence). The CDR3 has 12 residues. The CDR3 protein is CAWARGYNEQFF. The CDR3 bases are TGTGCCTGGGCCCGGGGCTATAATGAGCAGTTCTTC.

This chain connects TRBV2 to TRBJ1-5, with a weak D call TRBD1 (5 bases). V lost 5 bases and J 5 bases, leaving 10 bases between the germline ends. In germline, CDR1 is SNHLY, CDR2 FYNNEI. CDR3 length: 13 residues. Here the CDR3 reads CASSKVGDQPQHF. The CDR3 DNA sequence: TGTGCCAGCAGTAAGGTGGGGGATCAGCCCCAGCATTTT.

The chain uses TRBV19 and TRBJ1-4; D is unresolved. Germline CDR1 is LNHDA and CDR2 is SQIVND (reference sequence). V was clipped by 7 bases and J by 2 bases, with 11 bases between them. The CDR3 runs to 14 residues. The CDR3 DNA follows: TGTGCCAGTAACTATGGGGTTACTAATGAAAAACTGTTTTTT. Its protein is CASNYGVTNEKLFF. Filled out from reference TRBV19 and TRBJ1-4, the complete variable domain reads DGGITQSPKYLFRKEGQNVTLSCEQNLNHDAMYWYRQDPGQGLRLIYYSQIVNDFQKGDIAEGYSVSREKKESFPLTVTSAQKNPTAFYLCASNYGVTNEKLFFGSGTQLSVL.

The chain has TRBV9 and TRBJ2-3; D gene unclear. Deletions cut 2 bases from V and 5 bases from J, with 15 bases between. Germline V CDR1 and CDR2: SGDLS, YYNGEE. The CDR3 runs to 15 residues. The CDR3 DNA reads TGTGCCAGCAGCGTCGACGGTGGGGTATTAGATACGCAGTATTTT. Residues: CASSVDGGVLDTQYF.

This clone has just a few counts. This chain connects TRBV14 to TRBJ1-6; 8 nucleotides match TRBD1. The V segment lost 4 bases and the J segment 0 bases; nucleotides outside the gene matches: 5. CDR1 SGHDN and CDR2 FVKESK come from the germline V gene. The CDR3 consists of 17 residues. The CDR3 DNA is TGTGCCAGCAGCCCCTGGACAGGGAGCTCCTATAATTCACCCCTCCACTTT. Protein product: CASSPWTGSSYNSPLHF.

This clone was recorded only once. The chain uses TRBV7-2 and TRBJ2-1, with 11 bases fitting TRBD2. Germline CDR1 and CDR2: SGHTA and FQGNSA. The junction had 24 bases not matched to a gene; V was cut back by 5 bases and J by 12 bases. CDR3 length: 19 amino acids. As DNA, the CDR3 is TGTGCCAGCAGCCCTAGCGGACTAGCGGGTCTCGGTAGTTTTTCAGGGCAGTTCTTC. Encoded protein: CASSPSGLAGLGSFSGQFF.

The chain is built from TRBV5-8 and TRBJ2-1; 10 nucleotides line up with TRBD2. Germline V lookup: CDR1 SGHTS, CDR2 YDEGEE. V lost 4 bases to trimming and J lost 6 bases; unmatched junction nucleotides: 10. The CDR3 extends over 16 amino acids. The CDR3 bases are TGTGCCAGCAGCCCCATAGCGGGGGGCCCGACCAATGAGCAGTTCTTC. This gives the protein CASSPIAGGPTNEQFF.

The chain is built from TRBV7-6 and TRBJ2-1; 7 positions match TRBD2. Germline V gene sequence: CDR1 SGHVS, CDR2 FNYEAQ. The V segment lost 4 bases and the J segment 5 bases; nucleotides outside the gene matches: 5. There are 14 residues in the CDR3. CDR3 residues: CASSSQSGNNEQFF. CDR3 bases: TGTGCCAGCAGCTCCCAAAGCGGGAACAATGAGCAGTTCTTC.

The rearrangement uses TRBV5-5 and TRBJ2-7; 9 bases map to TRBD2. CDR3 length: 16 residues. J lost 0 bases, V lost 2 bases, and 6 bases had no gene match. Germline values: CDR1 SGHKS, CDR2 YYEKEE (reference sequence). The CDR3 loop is CASSLRAGGSSYEQYF. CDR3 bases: TGTGCCAGCAGCTTAAGAGCGGGAGGAAGCTCCTACGAGCAGTACTTC.